The clone carrying this T cell receptor (beta chain) was seen many times. These data originate in a study of molecular identifiers for immune sequencing clone quantification. Trimming at V came to 0 bases and at J to 7 bases, leaving 4 bases not matched to a gene. CDR1 and CDR2 (germline): MNHEY, SVGEGT. The CDR3 contains 14 residues. TCRdb processed the PCR reads anew with MiXCR; each CDR3 protein has one entry. The sample holds about 630,000 distinct CDR3 sequences, roughly 25% seen once. The sequenced material came from naive CD8+ T cells from blood, with Jurkat cell RNA spiked in. Subset indicated: FACS-sorted CD8+CD4-CCR7+CD45RA+ naive T cells. The chain combines TRBV6-2 or TRBV6-3 with TRBJ2-3, with TRBD1 identical over 7 bases. This receptor was identified in a human donor in good health. Some libraries in this study had Jurkat cell RNA spiked in. CDR3 loop: CASSYSGTEYTQYF. The CDR3 coding sequence is TGTGCCAGCAGTTACTCCGGGACAGAGTATACGCAGTATTTT.